A selection of T cell receptor beta chains follows, all from one sample in a study of T cell repertoires in cytomegalovirus infection. TCRdb passed the reads through MiXCR, listing each CDR3 protein once. The sample has a few hundred thousand distinct CDR3 sequences; around two fifths are singletons. Their specific antigens are unknown. The specimen comprised cultured PBMCs, sampled from culture after CMV antigen stimulation. The origin of the receptors is a human donor in good health (CMV status not recorded). Some clones in this sample may be carry-over from other donors' samples. Each CDR3 is given with its conserved first and last residue. Each record gives: V gene, J gene, D gene, clone size, CDR3 protein, CDR3 DNA. D genes are given only for firm matches. Size tells how often a clone was seen (once, few, many) or the class of an expanded clone, and some rows leave it out.

v_call: TRBV7-9
j_call: TRBJ2-5
d_call: TRBD2
clone_size: .
cdr3_aa: CASSFMGTSSGETQYF
cdr3_nt: TGTGCCAGCAGCTTCATGGGGACTAGCTCGGGAGAGACCCAGTACTTC

v_call: TRBV7-2
j_call: TRBJ2-7
d_call: .
clone_size: few
cdr3_aa: CASSLPDSSYEQYF
cdr3_nt: TGTGCCAGCAGCCTCCCAGACAGCTCCTACGAGCAGTACTTC

v_call: TRBV7-2
j_call: TRBJ2-1
d_call: .
clone_size: .
cdr3_aa: CASKGGLAYNEQFF
cdr3_nt: TGTGCCAGTAAGGGGGGCCTAGCCTACAATGAGCAGTTCTTC

v_call: TRBV12-3/TRBV12-4
j_call: TRBJ1-6
d_call: TRBD1
clone_size: .
cdr3_aa: CASRSTGSILHF
cdr3_nt: TGTGCCAGCAGATCGACAGGGTCCATCCTCCACTTT

v_call: TRBV15
j_call: TRBJ2-1
d_call: .
clone_size: .
cdr3_aa: CATSRGVHSYNEQFF
cdr3_nt: TGTGCCACCAGCAGAGGGGTACACTCCTACAATGAGCAGTTCTTC

v_call: TRBV24-1
j_call: TRBJ2-1
d_call: TRBD2
clone_size: once
cdr3_aa: CATGYLRTSPDKEGYNEQFF
cdr3_nt: TGTGCCACCGGCTATCTCAGGACTAGCCCAGACAAGGAGGGCTACAATGAGCAGTTCTTC

v_call: TRBV20-1
j_call: TRBJ2-7
d_call: TRBD2
clone_size: .
cdr3_aa: CSTRRIISGSVHEQYF
cdr3_nt: TGCAGTACTAGAAGGATAATAAGCGGGAGTGTCCACGAGCAGTACTTC

v_call: TRBV7-2
j_call: TRBJ2-7
d_call: TRBD2
clone_size: few
cdr3_aa: CASSPMVLAATYEQYF
cdr3_nt: TGTGCCAGCAGCCCAATGGTACTAGCGGCAACCTACGAGCAGTACTTC

v_call: TRBV11-1
j_call: TRBJ2-7
d_call: .
clone_size: .
cdr3_aa: CASSLAPTGLYEQYF
cdr3_nt: TGTGCCAGCAGCTTAGCTCCGACAGGTTTGTACGAGCAGTACTTC

v_call: TRBV7-2
j_call: TRBJ2-2
d_call: TRBD2
clone_size: many
cdr3_aa: CASSLKAGAGELFF
cdr3_nt: TGTGCCAGCAGCCTAAAAGCGGGAGCCGGGGAGCTGTTTTTT

v_call: TRBV20-1
j_call: TRBJ1-1
d_call: .
clone_size: once
cdr3_aa: CSANDAQSNTEAFF
cdr3_nt: TGCAGTGCTAATGACGCCCAATCGAACACTGAAGCTTTCTTT

v_call: TRBV7-2
j_call: TRBJ1-4
d_call: TRBD1
clone_size: .
cdr3_aa: CASSPTGGTNEKLFF
cdr3_nt: TGTGCCAGCAGCCCTACAGGGGGAACTAATGAAAAACTGTTTTTT

v_call: TRBV19
j_call: TRBJ2-2
d_call: .
clone_size: .
cdr3_aa: CASKPRLYTGELFF
cdr3_nt: TGTGCCAGTAAGCCGAGGCTCTACACCGGGGAGCTGTTTTTT

v_call: TRBV19
j_call: TRBJ1-2
d_call: .
clone_size: .
cdr3_aa: CASRTATSEGYTF
cdr3_nt: TGTGCCAGTCGGACGGCCACCAGCGAGGGCTACACCTTC

v_call: TRBV7-3
j_call: TRBJ2-1
d_call: TRBD2
clone_size: .
cdr3_aa: CASKPGLGELEQFF
cdr3_nt: TGTGCCAGCAAACCGGGACTAGGAGAACTTGAGCAGTTCTTC

v_call: TRBV18
j_call: TRBJ2-5
d_call: .
clone_size: .
cdr3_aa: CASSPTHQRQTQETQYF
cdr3_nt: TGTGCCAGCTCACCAACCCACCAAAGACAGACTCAAGAGACCCAGTACTTC